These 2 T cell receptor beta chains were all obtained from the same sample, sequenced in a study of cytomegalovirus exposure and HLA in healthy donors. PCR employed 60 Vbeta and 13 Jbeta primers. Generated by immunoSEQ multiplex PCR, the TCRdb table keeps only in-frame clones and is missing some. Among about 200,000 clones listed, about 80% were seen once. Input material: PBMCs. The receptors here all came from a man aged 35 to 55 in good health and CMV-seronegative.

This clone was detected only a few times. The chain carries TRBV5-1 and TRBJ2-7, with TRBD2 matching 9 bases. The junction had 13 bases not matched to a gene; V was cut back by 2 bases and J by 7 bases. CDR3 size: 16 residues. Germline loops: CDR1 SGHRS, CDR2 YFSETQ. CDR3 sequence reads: CASSFQGGAGGSEQYF. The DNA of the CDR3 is TGCGCCAGCAGCTTCCAGGGCGGAGCGGGGGGCTCAGAGCAGTACTTC.

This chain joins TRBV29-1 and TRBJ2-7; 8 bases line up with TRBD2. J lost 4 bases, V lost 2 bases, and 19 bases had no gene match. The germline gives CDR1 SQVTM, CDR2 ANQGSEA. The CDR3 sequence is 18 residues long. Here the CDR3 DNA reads TGCAGCGTTGAAAGGCTAGCGGGCAACTTACTCCAGGGTTACGAGCAGTACTTC. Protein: CSVERLAGNLLQGYEQYF.